This TCR beta chain was obtained from a study of cytomegalovirus exposure and HLA in healthy donors. The PCR was carried out with 60 Vbeta primers and 13 Jbeta primers. Only in-frame clones appear in the TCRdb table, and some are missing; sequencing was by immunoSEQ multiplex PCR. The sample carries fewer than 250,000 clones, over 60% recorded once. Input material: PBMCs. This TCR derives from a man between 18 and 35 years old in good health and CMV-seronegative.

CDR3 DNA: TGTGCCTGGACCACAGGCTCTAGCACAGATACGCAGTATTTT. Translation gives CAWTTGSSTDTQYF. The rearrangement uses TRBV30 and TRBJ2-3, with D perhaps TRBD1 (5 bases). V shed 4 bases and J shed 0 bases, with 11 bases lying between them. The CDR3 totals 14 residues. CDR1 and CDR2 (germline): GTSNPN, SVGIG (reference sequence).